This section outlines one T cell receptor beta chain sequence together with its context. Its antigen is not identified. Specified time point: persistent/refractory GD, antithyroid drugs over 5 years with positive TRAb. Making the TCR library involved RNA that had been extracted from PBMCs. Guidelines of the American Thyroid Association were used to diagnose Graves' disease. One endocrinology department in Xi'an, China, was where patients came from. In building TCR beta libraries, iRepertoire HTBI primers were used together with Arm-PCR of CDR3 regions. TCRdb reprocessed the multiplex PCR reads via MiXCR and lists one record per CDR3 protein. The table has under 500,000 distinct CDR3 sequences, about a fifth seen once. This specimen comes from a study of regulatory T cells in long-lasting Graves disease. General observations from the study: Whereas about a thousand public clonotypes were shared by new patients, persistent patients shared more, at 2,500 to 3,500. Preferential use of TRBV28, TRBJ1-2 and TRBJ2-5 was seen in persistent disease.

In germline, CDR1 is SGHRS, CDR2 YFSETQ. The CDR3 is 15 amino acids. V gave up 0 bases and J gave up 3 bases, with 7 bases separating them. The genes are TRBV5-1 and TRBJ1-6; D gene uncertain. This TCR came from a female donor with Graves disease. The material sequenced was peripheral blood mononuclear cells (PBMCs), taken when the disease was refractory, from a patient treated with antithyroid drugs. The CDR3 loop reads CASSLDVNYNSPLHF. CDR3 nucleotides: TGCGCCAGCAGCTTGGATGTCAACTATAATTCACCCCTCCACTTT.